Listed here are 7 T cell receptor beta chains from one sample, sequenced in a study of Ad26.COV2.S vaccination and SARS-CoV-2 variants (dated by TCRdb to 2020 to 2022). This specimen's time point label, per the study, means: individuals recovered from natural SARS-CoV-2 infection. Library prep was done by the immunoSEQ multiplex PCR assay. TCRdb retrieved this table from immuneACCESS and kept in-frame rearrangements only. Not all clones are present; in checked studies, unresolved V genes account for under half, and no reason is known for the remainder. In this sample the table shows some 180,000 clones, about 83% of which occur a single time. Around 6.3% of the sample is held by the ten biggest clonotypes. This specimen consisted of peripheral blood, obtained after recovery from COVID-19. These receptors were collected from a human donor who had recovered from COVID-19.

This rearrangement joins TRBV5-1 to TRBJ2-3, with 8 bases matching TRBD2. The trim removed 3 bases at V and 3 bases at J, leaving 6 bases unmatched. The CDR3 sequence is 15 residues long. In germline, CDR1 is SGHRS, CDR2 YFSETQ. The CDR3 region has the DNA TGCGCCAGCAGCTGGCGGGGGGCCGGTACAGATACGCAGTATTTT. This encodes CASSWRGAGTDTQYF.

V and J are TRBV19 and TRBJ1-5; 10 bases agree with TRBD1. J gave up 4 bases and V 5 bases, and 11 bases lay outside the gene matches. The germline CDR1 and CDR2 sequences are LNHDA and SQIVND (reference sequence). This CDR3 contains 17 residues. The CDR3 reads CASSPRDRGFGNQPQHF. The CDR3 region has the DNA TGTGCCAGTAGTCCCCGGGACAGGGGTTTTGGGAATCAGCCCCAGCATTTT.

V and J are TRBV6-5 and TRBJ1-2; 8 bases are shared with TRBD1. V was clipped by 5 bases and J by 8 bases; unmatched bases: 7. This CDR3 has 13 amino acids. Germline CDR1 MNHEY, CDR2 SVGAGI. CDR3 region: CASSPDRVGGYTF. The DNA of the CDR3 is TGTGCCAGCAGTCCGGACAGGGTCGGGGGCTACACCTTC.

The V and J genes are TRBV2 and TRBJ2-7; TRBD1 is a possible D gene (6 bases). This CDR3 spans 13 amino acids. V was cut by 7 bases and J by 6 bases, with 16 bases left in between. The germline gives CDR1 SNHLY, CDR2 FYNNEI. CDR3 coding DNA: TGTGCCAGCACAGGGGCCCAGATGGGCGAGCAGTACTTC. This encodes CASTGAQMGEQYF.

This clone showed up just once. The chain recombines TRBV3-1 (or the pseudogene TRBV3-2) with TRBJ2-5; TRBD1 aligns across 9 bases. CDR1 LGHDT and CDR2 YNNKEL come from the germline V gene (reference sequence). The V and J ends lost 0 bases and 3 bases, in that order; junction bases with no gene match: 8. CDR3 length equals 17 residues. The CDR3 region is CASSQDPQGAEEETQYF. In nucleotides, the CDR3 is TGTGCCAGCAGCCAAGATCCACAGGGGGCCGAAGAAGAGACCCAGTACTTC.

The V gene is TRBV7-8, the J gene TRBJ1-4; the match to TRBD1 covers 7 bases. CDR1 and CDR2 (germline): SGHVS, FQNEAQ. CDR3 length equals 14 residues. J was trimmed by 8 bases and V by 1 base; bases with no gene match: 4. The CDR3 nucleotides read TGTGCCAGCAGCTTAGACAGGGGAGGGGAAAAACTGTTTTTT. Translating it yields CASSLDRGGEKLFF.

This sequence joins TRBV19 and TRBJ2-7; 14 bases are a match to TRBD2. Germline values: CDR1 LNHDA, CDR2 SQIVND (reference sequence). CDR3 length: 14 amino acids. V gave up 6 bases and J gave up 3 bases; unmatched junction bases: 1. In DNA form, the CDR3 reads TGTGCCAGTAGGGGACTAGCGGGAGACTACGAGCAGTACTTC. Translation gives CASRGLAGDYEQYF.